Below are 19 T cell receptor beta chains sequenced from a single sample in a study of T cell responses to AZD1222 COVID-19 vaccine. The assay was immunoSEQ multiplex PCR, and TCRdb's table has in-frame clones only and misses some. In the table there are 150,000 to 200,000 clones, 88% of which are singletons. Sequences were derived from peripheral blood, sampled on day 0 of AZD1222 vaccination. These receptors came from an adult in good health.

CDR3 residues: CASGRGANEQFF. The DNA of the CDR3 is TGTGCCAGCGGCAGGGGAGCGAATGAGCAGTTCTTC. V and J are TRBV7-3 and TRBJ2-1, with D tentatively TRBD1 (6 bases). Germline CDR1 and CDR2: SGHTA and FQGTGA. Deletions cut 8 bases from V and 7 bases from J, with 12 bases between. The CDR3 sequence is 12 residues long.

The chain joins TRBV7-2 to TRBJ2-1; a possible D gene is TRBD2 (6 bases). Germline V gene sequence: CDR1 SGHTA, CDR2 FQGNSA. The CDR3 loop spans 14 amino acids. Trimming removed 2 bases from V and 8 bases from J, with 13 bases in between. The CDR3 DNA follows: TGTGCCAGCAGCTTAAACGGGGGTTACGATGAGCAGTTCTTC. Translated: CASSLNGGYDEQFF.

There are a few counts of this clone. V is TRBV4-2 and J is TRBJ2-2; D is ambiguous. V was clipped by 0 bases and J by 1 base, with 12 bases between them. The CDR3 is 17 amino acids. CDR1 is LGHNA, CDR2 YNFKEQ, per germline. CDR3 nucleotides: TGTGCCAGCAGCCAAGATTACCCAGCGAGGAACACCGGGGAGCTGTTTTTT. The encoded protein is CASSQDYPARNTGELFF.

This sequence joins TRBV10-3 and TRBJ2-2; unclear D gene. Deletions cut 2 bases from V and 6 bases from J, with 10 bases between. Germline V gives CDR1 ENHRY, CDR2 SYGVKD. CDR3 size: 14 residues. The CDR3: CAISEDFWAGELFF. CDR3 coding DNA: TGTGCCATCAGTGAGGACTTCTGGGCCGGGGAGCTGTTTTTT.

This chain connects TRBV28 to TRBJ1-2; possible D gene TRBD1, 5 bases. V was cut by 5 bases and J by 8 bases, with 9 bases left in between. This CDR3 spans 11 amino acids. Germline V gene sequence: CDR1 MDHEN, CDR2 SYDVKM. CDR3 protein: CASSPRGGYTF. CDR3 sequence (DNA): TGTGCCAGCAGTCCAAGGGGCGGCTACACCTTC.

This sequence joins TRBV7-8 and TRBJ1-6; TRBD1 aligns across 9 bases. Germline V gene sequence: CDR1 SGHVS, CDR2 FQNEAQ. Unmatched junction bases numbered 6, after V lost 5 bases and J lost 7 bases. This CDR3 spans 15 amino acids. CDR3 nucleotide sequence: TGTGCCAGCAGCCGGAGGGGGACAGGGAATTCACCCCTCCACTTT. This gives the protein CASSRRGTGNSPLHF.

The CDR3 loop reads CASSLAAPGQRNEKLFF. CDR3 coding DNA: TGCGCCAGCAGCCTAGCCGCCCCGGGACAGCGTAATGAAAAACTGTTTTTT. The chain combines TRBV4-1 with TRBJ1-4; 7 positions match TRBD1. CDR3 length: 17 residues. Germline assignment: CDR1 MGHRA and CDR2 YSYEKL. J lost 4 bases, V lost 4 bases, and 12 bases had no gene match.

This clone was found a few times. The rearrangement links TRBV12-5 to TRBJ1-1; D is unresolved. This CDR3 has 15 residues. V dropped 5 bases and J dropped 7 bases, with 20 bases sitting between them. Germline CDR1 reads LGHNT; CDR2 reads FRNRAP. The CDR3 reads CASGPLAGVTSEAFF. The CDR3 bases are TGTGCTAGTGGTCCATTGGCAGGAGTAACGAGTGAAGCTTTCTTT.

In nucleotides, the CDR3 is TGTGCCAGCAGCTTCCCCACCCCACAGGGAGGAGAAAAACTGTTTTTT. It specifies CASSFPTPQGGEKLFF. The rearrangement links TRBV5-6 to TRBJ1-4; D is possibly TRBD1 (6 bases). Germline V CDR1 and CDR2: SGHDT, YYEEEE. The V end lost 2 bases, the J end lost 8 bases, and 19 bases lay between the germline ends. This CDR3 is 16 amino acids long.

The chain combines TRBV15 with TRBJ1-2; D is ambiguous. The germline CDR1 and CDR2 sequences are LNHNV and YYDKDF (reference sequence). The CDR3 has 14 amino acids. Deletions cut 1 base from V and 3 bases from J, with 9 bases between. The CDR3 sequence is CATSRGGPDYGYTF. As DNA, the CDR3 is TGTGCCACCAGCAGAGGCGGGCCCGACTATGGCTACACCTTC.

This chain uses TRBV18 with TRBJ1-2; TRBD1 matches at 10 bases. CDR3 length: 14 amino acids. The V segment lost 3 bases and the J segment 8 bases; nucleotides outside the gene matches: 6. Per germline, CDR1 KGHSH and CDR2 LQKENI. The CDR3 nucleotides are TGTGCCAGCTCACCTACCGGGACAGGGGACGGCTACACCTTC. It codes for CASSPTGTGDGYTF. The complete variable domain, with remaining parts taken from reference TRBV18 and TRBJ1-2, reads NAGVMQNPRHLVRRRGQEARLRCSPMKGHSHVYWYRQLPEEGLKFMVYLQKENIIDESGMPKERFSAEFPKEGPSILRIQQVVRGDSAAYFCASSPTGTGDGYTFGSGTRLTVV.

This chain connects TRBV18 to TRBJ2-5, with D unresolved. This CDR3 region has 11 residues. In germline, CDR1 is KGHSH, CDR2 LQKENI. Trimming pared 8 bases from V and 1 base from J, leaving 5 bases between. The DNA for the CDR3 is TGTGCCAGCCTTATCCAAGAGACCCAGTACTTC. As protein: CASLIQETQYF.

Here the CDR3 reads CAISEISGGLDTQYF. CDR3 nucleotides: TGTGCCATCAGTGAGATCTCGGGGGGGTTAGATACGCAGTATTTT. The chain employs TRBV10-3 and TRBJ2-3, with 8 positions matching TRBD2. In germline, CDR1 is ENHRY, CDR2 SYGVKD. V shed 2 bases and J 5 bases; nucleotides not matched to a gene: 6. CDR3 size: 15 residues.

As to this clone: Other DNA sequences within the sample encode an identical CDR3. This chain joins TRBV27 and TRBJ1-2; the D gene is possibly TRBD1 (6 bases). The V gene's germline CDR1 is MNHEY and CDR2 SMNVEV (reference sequence). Trimming took 2 bases from V and 2 from J, leaving 12 bases between them. The CDR3 length is 15 residues. The CDR3 DNA reads as TGTGCCAGCAGTTTAAGTGTAGGGGGGAACTATGGCTACACCTTC. Protein product: CASSLSVGGNYGYTF.

This clone came up once. The V call is TRBV19, the J call TRBJ1-2; 12 nucleotides line up with TRBD1. This CDR3 region has 13 residues. CDR1 and CDR2 (germline): LNHDA, SQIVND (reference sequence). V lost 7 bases, J lost 7 bases, and 4 bases stayed unmatched. CDR3 nucleotide sequence: TGTGCCAGTACTCGGGACAGGGGGCTTGGCTACACCTTC. Translation gives CASTRDRGLGYTF.

The chain combines TRBV5-1 with TRBJ1-4, with D maybe TRBD1 (6 bases). Germline loops: CDR1 SGHRS, CDR2 YFSETQ. Trimming took 3 bases from V and 8 from J, leaving 14 bases between them. This CDR3 comprises 14 residues. CDR3 residues: CASSSTGGGEKLFF. The CDR3 DNA reads as TGCGCCAGCAGCTCAACAGGAGGGGGAGAAAAACTGTTTTTT.

To note about this clone: The same CDR3 also results from other DNA sequences found in this sample. The CDR3 loop reads CASSQVDQPQHF. The CDR3 DNA is TGTGCCAGCAGCCAAGTTGATCAGCCCCAGCATTTT. The chain combines TRBV3-1 (or the pseudogene TRBV3-2) with TRBJ1-5; D remains unclear. V was cut by 1 base and J by 5 bases, with 3 bases left in between. The length of the CDR3 is 12 residues. Germline values: CDR1 LGHDT, CDR2 YNNKEL (reference sequence).

This clone was picked up one time. The gene calls are TRBV3-1 (or the pseudogene TRBV3-2) and TRBJ1-2; a weak D match, TRBD1 (5 bases). CDR3 length equals 15 residues. The germline V gene encodes CDR1 LGHDT and CDR2 YNNKEL (reference sequence). Trimming removed 4 bases at V and 3 bases at J, with 15 bases between. CDR3: CASSRLGGWDYGYTF. The CDR3 DNA reads TGTGCCAGCAGCCGGCTCGGGGGGTGGGACTATGGCTACACCTTC.

The DNA of the CDR3 is TGTGCCAGCAGCTTAGGGACAAGGGGGGATGAAAAACTGTTTTTT. As protein: CASSLGTRGDEKLFF. The chain carries TRBV11-2 and TRBJ1-4; the D gene is possibly TRBD1 (6 bases). The CDR3 has 15 amino acids. The germline V gene has CDR1 SGHAT and CDR2 FQNNGV. V lost 1 base, J lost 6 bases, and 12 bases lay in between.